This entry lists 26 T cell receptor beta chains sequenced from one sample in a study of CD8+ T cells in alopecia areata. Using CD4, CD8alpha, NKG2D, NKG2ACE and other markers, pooled cutaneous lymph node cells were sorted. RNA was extracted and reverse transcribed into cDNA as the sequencing template. Method: immunoSEQ multiplex PCR; TCRdb's copy keeps in-frame clones and lacks some. The repertoire consists of 270,000 or so clones, none detected only once. Sequenced input: CD4+ T cells sorted from a lymph node. The receptors derive from a C3H/HeJ mouse with alopecia areata. The MHC haplotype recorded for the strain is H2-k.

This clone appeared a few times. Mouse gene names and germline throughout. The read falls 3 residues short of the CDR3 end, and the missing part is taken from the germline J gene. The chain combines TRBV19 with TRBJ1-6, with 12 bases aligning to TRBD1. TRBJ1-6 is reported as an ORF; its role is uncertain. CDR1 and CDR2 (germline): FNHDT, SITEND (reference sequence). Losses at the gene ends were 4 bases for V and 6 bases for J; bases not matched to a gene: 2. The CDR3 totals 15 residues. CDR3 region: CASSRDRGPNSPLYF. The part of the CDR3 DNA that was read is TGTGCCAGCAGTCGGGACAGGGGGCCTAATTCGCCC.

Only a few counts were recorded for this clone. The gene symbols are mouse symbols. The read stops 4 residues short of the end of the CDR3; the missing end is completed from the germline J gene. V and J are TRBV5 and TRBJ2-5, with 11 bases fitting TRBD2. This CDR3 spans 16 amino acids. Germline trimming cut 3 bases from V and 2 bases from J; bases unmatched to any gene: 4. Germline assignment: CDR1 LGHNA and CDR2 YNLKQL (reference sequence). This chain's CDR3 is CASSQTGGEGQDTQYF. The sequenced part of the CDR3 DNA is TGTGCCAGCAGCCAGACTGGGGGGGAAGGCCAAGAC.

This clone was observed a handful of times. Gene names refer to mouse genes. The sequence runs out 4 residues before the end of the CDR3; the remainder is reconstructed from the germline J gene. The V call is TRBV13-1, the J call TRBJ2-2; D is unresolved. The CDR3 has 15 amino acids. Germline V gives CDR1 NSHNY, CDR2 SYGAGN. V lost 2 bases to trimming and J lost 0 bases, with 8 bases between them. CDR3 region: CASSENNANTGQLYF. The covered CDR3 bases are TGTGCCAGCAGTGAGAACAACGCAAACACCGGG.

Worth noting for this clone: A read error may explain this, as a much larger clone is one base away. Gene labels here are mouse ones. The read falls 4 residues short of the CDR3 end, and the missing part is taken from the germline J gene. V usage is TRBV13-3 and J usage is TRBJ1-2, with a possible D match to TRBD1 (5 bases). CDR3 length: 12 amino acids. Germline CDR1 NNHDY, CDR2 SYVADS. V lost 4 bases and J lost 2, with 6 bases in between. The part of the CDR3 DNA that was read is TGTGCCAGCAGTTACAGGAACTCC. The encoded protein is CASSYRNS. The CDR3 as a whole reads CASSYRNSDYTF.

This clone was seen at least ten times. Mouse gene names and germline throughout. The sequence runs out 4 residues before the end of the CDR3; the remainder is reconstructed from the germline J gene. The sample holds other DNA sequences that translate to the same CDR3. The chain is built from TRBV19 and TRBJ2-2; D unclear. This CDR3 has 12 residues. The germline V gene encodes CDR1 FNHDT and CDR2 SITEND (reference sequence). Trimming left V 3 bases short and J 2 bases short, with 2 bases between. This CDR3 reads CASSKNTGQLYF. Incomplete CDR3 DNA: TGTGCCAGCAGTAAGAACACCGGG.

This clone occurred many times. Mouse gene names apply. Coverage ceases 4 residues before the CDR3 finishes, and the germline J gene fills in the end. This same CDR3 is encoded by further DNA sequences in the sample. This rearrangement joins TRBV1 to TRBJ2-5; D gene unclear. The germline V gene has CDR1 NSQYPW and CDR2 LRSPGD (reference sequence). This CDR3 has 12 residues. The CDR3 sequence is CTCSAGGDTQYF. The CDR3 DNA, read in part, is TGCACCTGCAGTGCAGGGGGTGAC.

This clone was recorded a few times. Gene and germline names: mouse. The sample contains more than one DNA sequence encoding this CDR3. The part of the CDR3 DNA that was read is TGTGCCAGCAGTGATGCTGGGGGCCGTGCAGAA. Encoded protein: CASSDAGGRAE. The full-length CDR3 reads as CASSDAGGRAETLYF. V is TRBV13-3 and J is TRBJ2-3, with D possibly matching TRBD2 (7 bases). The read comes to an end 4 residues before the CDR3 does, leaving the germline J gene to fill in the end. The V and J ends lost 0 bases and 1 base respectively, with 9 bases between them. The CDR3 runs to 15 residues. The germline gives CDR1 NNHDY, CDR2 SYVADS.

This clone turned up a few times. The genes are named according to mouse. The read terminates 4 residues ahead of where the CDR3 ends, so the germline J gene completes it. This chain joins TRBV13-1 and TRBJ2-1; TRBD2 matches at 11 bases. Germline CDR1 is NSHNY and CDR2 is SYGAGN. This CDR3 has 15 amino acids. V was pared by 6 bases and J by 4 bases, with 6 bases of the junction left unmatched. The DNA read from the CDR3 is TGTGCCAGCACTCGACTGGGGGGGAGGTATGCT. It is translated as CASTRLGGRYA. The entire CDR3 sequence reads CASTRLGGRYAEQFF.

With respect to this clone: All gene names here are mouse names. Other nucleotide sequences from this sample produce the same CDR3. The CDR3 is CASSPQGYAEQFF. The CDR3 DNA, read in part, is TGTGCCAGCAGTCCTCAGGGGTATGCT. J is TRBJ2-1 and V is TRBV19, with D tentatively TRBD1 (6 bases). The read gets to within 4 residues of the CDR3 end, and the germline J gene fills in the rest. The length of the CDR3 is 13 residues. Trimming removed 4 bases at V and 4 bases at J, with 9 bases between. Germline CDR1 and CDR2: FNHDT and SITEND (reference sequence).

This clone was counted a few times. Germline and genes: mouse. The CDR3 end is not reached by the read, which stops 4 residues before it; the germline J gene fills it in. V is TRBV19 and J is TRBJ2-7; 12 bases agree with TRBD2. Trimming cost V 6 bases and J 0 bases; bases outside gene matches: 7. The CDR3 length is 16 residues. Germline V gives CDR1 FNHDT, CDR2 SITEND (reference sequence). The CDR3 spells CASTPTGGASSYEQYF. Incomplete CDR3 DNA: TGTGCCAGCACTCCGACTGGGGGGGCCAGCTCCTAT. The full variable domain, in which reference TRBV19 and TRBJ2-7 provide the parts outside the CDR3, is GGIITQTPKFLIGQEGQKLTLKCQQNFNHDTMYWYRQDSGKGLRLIYYSITENDLQKGDLSEGYDASREKKSSFSLTVTSAQKNEMAVFLCASTPTGGASSYEQYFGPGTRLTVL.

The sample holds many counts of this clone. The gene symbols are mouse symbols. The CDR3 end falls 4 residues outside the read, so it is completed with the germline J gene. The gene calls are TRBV1 and TRBJ2-2; perhaps TRBD1 as D (5 bases). Trimming cost V 1 base and J 6 bases, with 6 bases left between them. Germline lookup yields CDR1 NSQYPW and CDR2 LRSPGD (reference sequence). This CDR3 is built from 13 residues. The CDR3: CTCSAAGPGQLYF. The part of the CDR3 DNA that was read is TGCACCTGCAGTGCAGCAGGGCCCGGG.

A few counts support this clone. All gene names here are mouse names. From the germline J gene comes the end of the CDR3, since the read stops 4 residues before it. The rearrangement uses TRBV31 and TRBJ1-2; 7 bases agree with TRBD1. This CDR3 is built from 13 residues. From germline, CDR1 is GKSSPN and CDR2 SITVG. V lost 3 bases to trimming and J lost 4 bases; unmatched junction nucleotides: 5. CDR3 region: CAWRHRGGSDYTF. The sequenced part of the CDR3 DNA is TGTGCCTGGAGGCACAGGGGTGGCTCC.

Remarks on this clone: Genes and germline are mouse. Coverage ceases 4 residues before the CDR3 finishes, and the germline J gene fills in the end. The V call is TRBV31, the J call TRBJ1-2; 9 nucleotides align to TRBD1. Trimming cost V 4 bases and J 3 bases; bases outside gene matches: 6. Germline CDR1 is GKSSPN and CDR2 is SITVG. The CDR3 runs to 14 residues. The CDR3 sequence: CAWKPGQGYSDYTF. The CDR3 DNA, read in part, is TGTGCCTGGAAGCCGGGACAGGGATACTCC.

Notes on this clone: Gene names denote mouse genes. The read terminates 3 residues ahead of where the CDR3 ends, so the germline J gene completes it. J is TRBJ1-6 and V is TRBV13-1; 7 bases align to TRBD1. TRBJ1-6 counts as an open reading frame of uncertain function. The CDR3 runs to 14 residues. J gave up 4 bases and V 5 bases, and 3 bases lay outside the gene matches. Germline lookup yields CDR1 NSHNY and CDR2 SYGAGN. The part of the CDR3 DNA that was read is TGTGCCAGCAGGAGGGACAGTTATAATTCGCCC. Encoded protein: CASRRDSYNSP. The whole CDR3 protein is CASRRDSYNSPLYF.

Worth noting for this clone: Germline and genes here are mouse. With the read ending 4 residues before the CDR3 end, the germline J gene is used to fill in that end. The chain carries TRBV31 and TRBJ2-1, with 9 positions matching TRBD1. The germline V gene encodes CDR1 GKSSPN and CDR2 SITVG. This CDR3 is 13 amino acids long. V was pared by 7 bases and J by 1 base, with 2 bases of the junction left unmatched. The CDR3 bases that were read are TGTGCCTTACAGGGGGCGAACTATGCT. Residues: CALQGANYA. The entire CDR3 is CALQGANYAEQFF.

This clone has more than one count but fewer than ten. Gene names and germline refer to mouse. With the read ending 4 residues before the CDR3 end, the germline J gene is used to fill in that end. The J gene is TRBJ2-4, the V gene TRBV13-1; 10 bases line up with TRBD2. The CDR3 covers 17 residues. V was pared by 3 bases and J by 0 bases, with 7 bases of the junction left unmatched. The V gene's germline CDR1 is NSHNY and CDR2 SYGAGN. The sequenced part of the CDR3 DNA is TGTGCCAGCAGTGGCCGGGACTGGGGTTCTAGTCAAAAC. It is translated as CASSGRDWGSSQN. The full-length CDR3 reads as CASSGRDWGSSQNTLYF.

Points on this clone: The genes are named according to mouse. Read sequence stops 3 residues before the CDR3 end, and the germline J gene provides the missing end. V is TRBV19 and J is TRBJ1-6; TRBD1 matches at 12 bases. TRBJ1-6 is flagged as an ORF with uncertain function. The CDR3 consists of 16 residues. The germline V gene has CDR1 FNHDT and CDR2 SITEND (reference sequence). The V gene end was trimmed by 0 bases and the J gene end by 8 bases; junction bases not matched to a gene: 3. The CDR3: CASSIAGTGGDSPLYF. The sequenced part of the CDR3 DNA is TGTGCCAGCAGTATAGCCGGGACAGGGGGCGATTCGCCC.

As concerns this clone: Gene names refer to mouse genes. The CDR3 extends 4 residues past the end of the read, so its final part is completed from the germline J gene. The chain combines TRBV19 with TRBJ2-7, with 8 bases aligning to TRBD1. CDR3 size: 13 residues. Germline V lookup: CDR1 FNHDT, CDR2 SITEND (reference sequence). The junction had 4 bases not matched to a gene; V was cut back by 5 bases and J by 3 bases. CDR3 DNA (partial): TGTGCCAGCAGGCCGACAGGGGACTAT. It yields the protein CASRPTGDY. The whole CDR3 protein reads CASRPTGDYEQYF.

A remark on this clone: Gene names denote mouse genes. The CDR3 extends 4 residues past the end of the read, so its final part is completed from the germline J gene. This chain links TRBV13-2 with TRBJ2-1; 8 nucleotides agree with TRBD2. The CDR3 sequence is 15 residues long. V gave up 0 bases and J gave up 4 bases; unmatched junction bases: 3. CDR1 and CDR2 (germline): NNHNN, SYGAGS (reference sequence). The CDR3 DNA, read in part, is TGTGCCAGCGGTGATGTGGGGGGGGAATATGCT. Protein sequence: CASGDVGGEYA. The full CDR3 protein reads CASGDVGGEYAEQFF.

This clone occurred a few times. The gene names here belong to mouse. The read finishes 4 residues shy of the CDR3 end, and the germline J gene is used to complete it. The same CDR3 can be traced to other DNA sequences in this sample. This chain connects TRBV1 to TRBJ1-2; TRBD1 matches at 7 bases. Germline V gene lookup returns CDR1 NSQYPW and CDR2 LRSPGD (reference sequence). The CDR3 is 12 residues long. The CDR3 bases that were read are TGCACCTGCAGTGCCAGGGGGAGC. Translation gives CTCSARGS. Given in full, the CDR3 is CTCSARGSDYTF.

Turning to this clone: The gene names given are mouse names. The read ends 4 residues before the CDR3 terminus; that terminus is restored from the germline J gene. The genes are TRBV13-1 and TRBJ2-3; 12 bases are a match to TRBD2. In germline, CDR1 is NSHNY, CDR2 SYGAGN. V dropped 3 bases and J dropped 1; count of bases not matched to a gene: 6. The CDR3 length is 17 residues. The CDR3 bases that were read are TGTGCCAGCAGTGGATTGGGACTGGGGGGTGGTGCAGAA. Encoded protein: CASSGLGLGGGAE. The complete CDR3 sequence is CASSGLGLGGGAETLYF.

This clone was seen a handful of times. Gene names denote mouse genes. The read gets to within 4 residues of the CDR3 end, and the germline J gene fills in the rest. This chain joins TRBV13-1 and TRBJ1-2; D is perhaps TRBD1 (6 bases). Trimming removed 0 bases at V and 2 bases at J, with 11 bases between. Germline loops: CDR1 NSHNY, CDR2 SYGAGN. This CDR3 contains 15 residues. The covered CDR3 bases are TGTGCCAGCAGTGATGCGGCAGGGGCGAACTCC. Protein product: CASSDAAGANS. The whole CDR3 reads CASSDAAGANSDYTF.

Comment on this clone: Gene and germline names: mouse. The read is 4 residues too short to cover the CDR3 end, so that end is filled in from the germline J gene. V usage is TRBV1 and J usage is TRBJ2-3, with D possibly matching TRBD1 (6 bases). This CDR3 contains 15 residues. Trimming cost V 3 bases and J 2 bases, with 12 bases left between them. Per the germline V gene, CDR1 is NSQYPW and CDR2 is LRSPGD (reference sequence). CDR3 loop: CTCSAPGTHAETLYF. The DNA read from the CDR3 is TGCACCTGCAGTGCCCCCGGGACACATGCAGAA.

With regard to this clone: One end of the junction is discordant with germline, which a read error may explain. All gene names here are mouse names. Sequencing ends 4 residues short of the CDR3 end; the germline J gene provides the rest. The V call is TRBV13-1, the J call TRBJ2-3, with 7 bases aligning to TRBD1. The CDR3 is made up of 15 amino acids. Per the germline V gene, CDR1 is NSHNY and CDR2 is SYGAGN. CDR3 sequence reads: CASSVPGGSGETLYF. The CDR3 bases that were read are TGTGCCAGCAGTGTCCCAGGGGGTAGTGGAGAA.

Turning to this clone: Each gene name is a mouse one. The CDR3 is cut off 4 residues early in the read; its end comes from the germline J gene. The V and J genes are TRBV13-1 and TRBJ2-2; 9 positions match TRBD2. CDR1 is NSHNY, CDR2 SYGAGN, per germline. The V gene end was trimmed by 3 bases and the J gene end by 0 bases; junction bases not matched to a gene: 3. CDR3 size: 16 residues. The CDR3 reads CASSGGTGTNTGQLYF. The covered CDR3 bases are TGTGCCAGCAGTGGTGGGACTGGGACAAACACCGGG.

This clone came up a few times. All gene names here are mouse names. The read ends 4 residues early relative to the CDR3; the germline J gene fills the gap. Distinct nucleotide sequences in the sample also encode this CDR3. The chain joins TRBV5 to TRBJ2-7, with 7 bases lining up with TRBD1. The CDR3 spans 14 residues. The germline V gene has CDR1 LGHNA and CDR2 YNLKQL (reference sequence). The CDR3 bases that were read are TGTGCCAGCAGCCAAGAGGGGACAGATTAT. As protein: CASSQEGTDY. The complete CDR3 reads CASSQEGTDYEQYF.